The subject of this entry is one T cell receptor (beta chain). Its antigen is undetermined. Looked up from germline, CDR1 is MDHEN and CDR2 is SYDVKM. The V end lost 8 bases, the J end lost 4 bases, and 24 bases lay between the germline ends. The CDR3 extends over 16 amino acids. These data belong to a study of T cell repertoires in cytomegalovirus infection. Study-wide findings and caveats: There were HLA-C-restricted CMV-specific TCR beta clonotypes dominating the ex vivo response.

TCRdb re-derived calls from the reads in MiXCR, one entry per CDR3 protein. The sample records 110,000 to 150,000 distinct CDR3 sequences, 30% to 40% being singletons. Source: CD8+ T cells from cultured PBMCs, taken from culture after CMV antigen stimulation. The chain links TRBV28 to TRBJ2-7; D gene ambiguous. This TCR was recovered from a human donor in good health (CMV status not recorded). Some clones in this sample may be carry-over from other donors' samples. CDR3 residues: CASGARTGRTSYEQYF. CDR3 in DNA: TGTGCCAGCGGCGCCAGAACGGGCCGAACCTCTTACGAGCAGTACTTC. The variable domain in full, completed from reference TRBV28 and TRBJ2-7, reads DVKVTQSSRYLVKRTGEKVFLECVQDMDHENMFWYRQDPGLGLRLIYFSYDVKMKEKGDIPEGYSVSREKKERFSLILESASTNQTSMYLCASGARTGRTSYEQYFGPGTRLTVT.